These T cell receptor beta chains were read from a single sample in a study of CD8 T cells in Susac syndrome. TCRdb analysed the immunoSEQ multiplex PCR reads with MiXCR anew, one entry per CDR3 protein. The sample contains about 280,000 distinct CDR3 sequences, approximately 81% of which appear only once. The specimen sequenced was CD8+ T cells from PBMCs. The origin of the receptors is a human donor with multiple sclerosis. Both conserved end residues are part of each CDR3. Fields, in order: D gene, V gene, J gene, CDR3 DNA, CDR3 protein. D genes are given only for firm matches.

d_call: TRBD1; v_call: TRBV27; j_call: TRBJ1-2; cdr3_nt: TGTGCCAGCAGTTTCTATACACCGGGACAGCCGAACTATGGCTACACCTTC; cdr3_aa: CASSFYTPGQPNYGYTF
d_call: TRBD2; v_call: TRBV9; j_call: TRBJ2-3; cdr3_nt: TGTGCCAGCAGCGTAGATAGCGGGACTTTGAAGTATTTT; cdr3_aa: CASSVDSGTLKYF
d_call: NA; v_call: TRBV9; j_call: TRBJ2-7; cdr3_nt: TGTGCCAGCAGCCAGAGGGACCACGAGCAGTACTTC; cdr3_aa: CASSQRDHEQYF
d_call: TRBD2; v_call: TRBV28; j_call: TRBJ2-5; cdr3_nt: TGTGCCAGCAGGGGCCGGACTAGCAGAGAGACCCAGTACTTC; cdr3_aa: CASRGRTSRETQYF
d_call: NA; v_call: TRBV27; j_call: TRBJ2-6; cdr3_nt: TGTGCCAGACAATATCCCCGAAGTGGGGCCAACGTCCTGACTTTC; cdr3_aa: CARQYPRSGANVLTF
d_call: TRBD1; v_call: TRBV10-3; j_call: TRBJ2-3; cdr3_nt: TGTGCCATCAGTACTTCGACAGGGGGCGCGGCAGATACGCAGTATTTT; cdr3_aa: CAISTSTGGAADTQYF
d_call: NA; v_call: TRBV30; j_call: TRBJ1-1; cdr3_nt: TGTGCCTGGAGTGTAAACAAGAACACTGAAGCTTTCTTT; cdr3_aa: CAWSVNKNTEAFF
d_call: NA; v_call: TRBV5-1; j_call: TRBJ1-2; cdr3_nt: TGCGCCAGCAGGCAGGGAGGTCTAGGCTACACCTTC; cdr3_aa: CASRQGGLGYTF
d_call: NA; v_call: TRBV7-9; j_call: TRBJ2-7; cdr3_nt: TGTGCCAGCAGCCCCGGATCGGGGTACGAGCAGTACTTC; cdr3_aa: CASSPGSGYEQYF
d_call: NA; v_call: TRBV12-3/TRBV12-4; j_call: TRBJ1-5; cdr3_nt: TGTGCCAGCAGTTTAGCGGTGACTCAGCCCCAGCATTTT; cdr3_aa: CASSLAVTQPQHF
d_call: NA; v_call: TRBV25-1; j_call: TRBJ1-3; cdr3_nt: TGTGCCAGCAGTACTGGACATTTCGGAAACACCATATATTTT; cdr3_aa: CASSTGHFGNTIYF
d_call: NA; v_call: TRBV7-9; j_call: TRBJ2-1; cdr3_nt: TGTGCCAGCAGCACGACATCTGGGAAAAACAATGAGCAGTTCTTC; cdr3_aa: CASSTTSGKNNEQFF
d_call: NA; v_call: TRBV27; j_call: TRBJ1-5; cdr3_nt: TGTGCCAGCAGTTTCACGGCAGGGGAACGCAATCAGCCCCAGCATTTT; cdr3_aa: CASSFTAGERNQPQHF
d_call: TRBD2; v_call: TRBV9; j_call: TRBJ2-1; cdr3_nt: TGTGCCAGCAGCGATCCAAAGACGACTAGCGAGGATCTGAAAGGGCAGTTCTTC; cdr3_aa: CASSDPKTTSEDLKGQFF